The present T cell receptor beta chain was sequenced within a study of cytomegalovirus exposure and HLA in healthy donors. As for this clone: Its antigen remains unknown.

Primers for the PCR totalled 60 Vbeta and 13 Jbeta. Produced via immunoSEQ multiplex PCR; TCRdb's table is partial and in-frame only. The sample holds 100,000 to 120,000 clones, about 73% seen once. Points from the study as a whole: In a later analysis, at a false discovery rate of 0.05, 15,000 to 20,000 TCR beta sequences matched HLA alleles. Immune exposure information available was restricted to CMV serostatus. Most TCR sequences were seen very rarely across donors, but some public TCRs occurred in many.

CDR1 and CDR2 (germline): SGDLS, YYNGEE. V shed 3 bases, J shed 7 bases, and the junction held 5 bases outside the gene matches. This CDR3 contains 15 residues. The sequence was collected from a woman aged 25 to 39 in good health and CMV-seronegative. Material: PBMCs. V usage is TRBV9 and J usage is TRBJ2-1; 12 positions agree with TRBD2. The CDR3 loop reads CASSGRLAGVNEQFF. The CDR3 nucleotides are TGTGCCAGCAGCGGTAGACTAGCGGGGGTTAATGAGCAGTTCTTC.